This T cell receptor beta chain was obtained from a study of memory B cells and T cells in multiple sclerosis. Whole-study results and caveats: Clone-set sizes differed between compartments, so shared clonotype counts needed normalization.

In regard to this clone: What it binds is unknown.

The data were produced by immunoSEQ multiplex PCR, yet TCRdb's version contains in-frame clones alone and is incomplete. The sample holds over 35,000 clones; over 75% are singletons and the top ten take approximately 1.2%. CFSE-dim autoproliferating and CFSE-high non-proliferating T cells from unstimulated culture were sequenced separately. Replicate wells were pooled after approximately seven days of stimulus-free culture of roughly 5x10^7 CFSE-labeled PBMCs. The sample consisted of PBMCs from blood kept in culture. The clonotype comes from a human donor with multiple sclerosis.

CDR3 in amino acids: CATSRDLNGEQYF. CDR3 nucleotides: TGTGCCACCAGCAGAGATTTGAATGGCGAGCAGTACTTC. The chain uses TRBV15 and TRBJ2-7; D gene ambiguous. This CDR3 spans 13 amino acids. The germline V gene encodes CDR1 LNHNV and CDR2 YYDKDF (reference sequence). Trimming shortened V by 0 bases and J by 6 bases, and 9 bases separated the two germline ends.